Presented here are 3 T cell receptor beta chains from one specimen sequenced in a study of vaccination effects on CD4 cells after COVID-19. Before sequencing, viral peptide pools were used by the ViraFEST assay to expand antigen-specific CD4+ T cells. Having been cultured for roughly 11 days, the cells underwent CD4+ T cell isolation. Each participant was given two doses of one vaccine (BNT162b2 or mRNA-1273). These receptors' antigens are unknown. Measured with immunoSEQ multiplex PCR; TCRdb has only the in-frame clones, and not every one. The profile covers 84,000 or so clones, with over 70% appearing a single time and 1.1% taken by the ten largest. The input for sequencing was CD4+ T cells from PBMCs cultured with HCoV-OC43 spike peptides, taken after COVID-19 vaccination. Subset indicated: HCoV-OC43 spike overlapping peptide pool stimulation. Receptor source: a human donor who received a COVID-19 vaccine.

This clone has only a few counts. This sequence joins TRBV7-8 and TRBJ1-1; D call uncertain. V was cut by 8 bases and J by 8 bases, with 15 bases left in between. Germline CDR1 reads SGHVS; CDR2 reads FQNEAQ. There are 12 residues in the CDR3. This chain's CDR3 is CASGGELLEAFF. The CDR3, as DNA: TGTGCCAGCGGTGGCGAATTGTTGGAAGCTTTCTTT. The full variable domain, with the rest looked up from reference TRBV7-8 and TRBJ1-1, is GAGVSQSPRYKVAKRGQDVALRCDPISGHVSLFWYQQALGQGPEFLTYFQNEAQLDKSGLPSDRFFAERPEGSVSTLKIQRTQQEDSAVYLCASGGELLEAFFGQGTRLTVV.

The CDR3 DNA is TGTGCCAGCAGTTTCCGAACGGGCTATGGCTACACCTTC. Translating it yields CASSFRTGYGYTF. The rearrangement uses TRBV12-3 or TRBV12-4 and TRBJ1-2, with unresolved D. Trimming removed 3 bases from V and 4 bases from J, with 9 bases in between. This CDR3 region has 13 residues.

V and J are TRBV7-3 and TRBJ2-3, with D perhaps matching TRBD1 (6 bases). The CDR3 extends over 14 amino acids. Deletions cut 4 bases from V and 1 base from J, with 9 bases between. The germline gives CDR1 SGHTA, CDR2 FQGTGA. The DNA for the CDR3 is TGTGCCAGCAGCTCCCGACAGGGCACAGATACGCAGTATTTT. As protein: CASSSRQGTDTQYF.